This entry lists 14 T cell receptor beta chains sequenced from one sample in a study of cytomegalovirus exposure and HLA in healthy donors. PCR used 60 Vbeta primers and 13 Jbeta primers. Profiling relied on immunoSEQ multiplex PCR, and the TCRdb table lists in-frame clones only, not all of them. This table has 60,000 to 70,000 clones, 60% to 80% appearing once. The sample taken for sequencing was PBMCs. The receptors here all came from a male donor in good health and CMV-seropositive.

V is TRBV12-5 and J is TRBJ2-3, with D possibly being TRBD1 (5 bases). The CDR3 spans 15 residues. In germline, CDR1 is LGHNT, CDR2 FRNRAP. The V and J ends lost 3 bases and 0 bases respectively, with 10 bases between them. For the CDR3, the DNA is TGTGCTAGTGGTTTCGTCAGGGCTAGCACAGATACGCAGTATTTT. Translating gives CASGFVRASTDTQYF. The whole variable domain, remainder taken from reference TRBV12-5 and TRBJ2-3, is DARVTQTPRHKVTEMGQEVTMRCQPILGHNTVFWYRQTMMQGLELLAYFRNRAPLDDSGMPKDRFSAEMPDATLATLKIQPSEPRDSAVYFCASGFVRASTDTQYFGPGTRLTVL.

The CDR3 sequence is CASSSTWDRGYEQYF. The CDR3 DNA reads as TGTGCCAGCAGCTCTACTTGGGACAGGGGTTACGAGCAGTACTTC. This chain joins TRBV7-3 and TRBJ2-7; 10 bases are a match to TRBD1. There are 15 residues in the CDR3. V lost 4 bases and J lost 4; bases outside the gene matches: 7. Germline-derived CDR1 and CDR2 are SGHTA and FQGTGA.

This chain connects TRBV27 to TRBJ1-1; D is uncertain. Between the trimmed V and J ends, which lost 4 bases and 2 bases, there was a span of 11 bases. The germline gives CDR1 MNHEY, CDR2 SMNVEV (reference sequence). The CDR3 covers 14 residues. As DNA, the CDR3 is TGTGCCAGCAGTTCACAATTACCCAACACTGAAGCTTTCTTT. It is translated as CASSSQLPNTEAFF.

The gene calls are TRBV18 and TRBJ1-3, with D perhaps TRBD1 (5 bases). Trimming shortened V by 6 bases and J by 4 bases, and 13 bases separated the two germline ends. The CDR3 loop spans 14 amino acids. Germline V lookup: CDR1 KGHSH, CDR2 LQKENI. CDR3 in DNA: TGTGCCAGCTCGCAAGTAGGGGTCGGAAACACCATATATTTT. Protein product: CASSQVGVGNTIYF.

Concerning this clone itself: Other nucleotide sequences in the sample specify the same CDR3. The CDR3 spells CASSPPDRGYEQYF. CDR3 bases: TGTGCCAGCAGTCCCCCGGACAGGGGATACGAGCAGTACTTC. The chain recombines TRBV6-5 with TRBJ2-7; the match to TRBD1 covers 9 bases. V shed 5 bases, J shed 4 bases, and the junction held 6 bases outside the gene matches. Germline V gene data show CDR1 as MNHEY and CDR2 as SVGAGI. The CDR3 is 14 amino acids.

The rearrangement links TRBV6-4 to TRBJ1-4, with 9 bases matching TRBD1. The CDR3 spans 14 residues. CDR1 and CDR2 (germline): MRHNA, SNTAGT. The V segment lost 4 bases and the J segment 8 bases; nucleotides outside the gene matches: 5. DNA for the CDR3: TGTGCCAGCAGTGCGGGACAGGGCGAGGAAAAACTGTTTTTT. Its translation: CASSAGQGEEKLFF.

The chain has TRBV28 and TRBJ2-1, with 7 bases fitting TRBD1. V was pared by 11 bases and J by 5 bases, with 9 bases of the junction left unmatched. This CDR3 is built from 13 residues. CDR1 and CDR2 (germline): MDHEN, SYDVKM. CDR3 nucleotides: TGTGCCTTAATGGACAGGAAAAACAATGAGCAGTTCTTC. It is translated as CALMDRKNNEQFF.

Only one count was recorded for this clone. The chain joins TRBV21-1 to TRBJ2-5; the table's D gene call, TRBD1, was not cross checked with the DNA. TRBV21-1 is an annotated pseudogene. This CDR3 comprises 14 residues. DNA of the CDR3: TGTGCCAGCAGGAGAGGCAGGGGGAGCGAGACCCAGTACTTC. It translates to CASRRGRGSETQYF.

This chain joins TRBV27 and TRBJ2-7; 12 bases are a match to TRBD2. The CDR3 is 13 amino acids. V gave up 8 bases and J gave up 2 bases; unmatched junction bases: 1. Per germline, CDR1 MNHEY and CDR2 SMNVEV (reference sequence). CDR3 in DNA: TGTGCCAGCCGACTAGCGGGGGCCTACGAGCAGTACTTC. As protein: CASRLAGAYEQYF.

The J gene is TRBJ1-1, the V gene TRBV15, with a tentative D call TRBD1 (6 bases). Germline CDR1 reads LNHNV; CDR2 reads YYDKDF (reference sequence). Trimming shortened V by 0 bases and J by 5 bases, and 10 bases separated the two germline ends. This CDR3 is built from 14 residues. CDR3 loop: CATSRDRGGTEAFF. DNA of the CDR3: TGTGCCACCAGCAGAGACAGGGGAGGGACTGAAGCTTTCTTT.

This chain links TRBV9 with TRBJ2-1; 14 nucleotides align to TRBD2. Germline CDR1 and CDR2: SGDLS and YYNGEE. The CDR3 contains 17 residues. V trimming: 4 bases; J trimming: 5 bases; junction bases outside the gene matches: 8. CDR3 sequence: CASSPRTSGGFDNEQFF. CDR3 sequence (DNA): TGTGCCAGCAGCCCGCGGACTAGCGGGGGGTTTGACAATGAGCAGTTCTTC.

The chain is built from TRBV11-2 and TRBJ2-2; the match to TRBD2 covers 9 bases. The CDR3 spans 16 residues. V was clipped by 5 bases and J by 1 base; unmatched bases: 5. The germline V gene has CDR1 SGHAT and CDR2 FQNNGV. CDR3 coding DNA: TGTGCCAGCAGCCTAGCGCGGGGGGGGAACACCGGGGAGCTGTTTTTT. Protein product: CASSLARGGNTGELFF.

The V call is TRBV11-3, the J call TRBJ1-3; possible D gene TRBD1, 6 bases. The CDR3 is 14 amino acids. V lost 5 bases and J 5 bases, leaving 13 bases between the germline ends. Germline CDR1 reads SGHNT; CDR2 reads YENEEA. The CDR3, as DNA: TGTGCCAGCAGCCACCGGGACAATCGAAACACCATATATTTT. It specifies CASSHRDNRNTIYF.

The chain is built from TRBV27 and TRBJ1-6, with D possibly being TRBD1 (6 bases). The germline gives CDR1 MNHEY, CDR2 SMNVEV (reference sequence). Trimming stripped 3 bases from V and 7 bases from J, with 16 bases between. The CDR3 is made up of 16 amino acids. The CDR3 DNA is TGTGCCAGCAGTTTTGGTCTACAGGGCGTCAATTCACCCCTCCACTTT. Translation: CASSFGLQGVNSPLHF.